This entry concerns a single T cell receptor beta chain. Its antigen is unknown. No base qualities exist here, and no much larger clone lies one base off it. The time point label on this specimen signifies: about 28 days (+/-7) after the second vaccine dose. AZD1222 recipients with second doses at about 4 weeks or about 12 weeks were pooled, because spike-specific TCR depth and breadth did not differ between schedules. Samples from vaccinated people were obtained from the UK trials COV001 and COV002, which included a single-blind randomized controlled phase 2/3 trial of AZD1222 (ChAdOx1 nCoV-19) in healthy adults. For TCRbeta chain sequencing, PBMC samples were collected from trial participants at day 0 and at day 28 after the second dose. The CDR3 regions of human TCRbeta chains were subjected to immunosequencing. The authors processed their data as follows. Repertoire TCRs were matched against a reference library of SARS-CoV-2-specific TCRs generated with the MIRA antigen-specificity platform. Breadth was defined as the fraction of unique TCRs that were SARS-CoV-2-associated. Depth was defined as the fraction of total T cells that were SARS-CoV-2-associated. Each spike-specific TCR was assigned to its reactive spike region and to a CD4 or CD8 class using the MIRA data. Log10-transformed breadth and depth values were compared by one-way ANOVA with Sidak's multiple comparisons tests. The immuneACCESS repertoire file appears here via TCRdb, limited to in-frame rearrangements. These files lack a portion of the clones; in checked studies, under half of the deficit traces to unresolved V genes, and the cause of the others is not known. V, J and clone size were drawn from that table, and D and trimming were deduced from the DNA. In this sample the table shows about 160,000 clones, 85% to 95% of which occur a single time. Jointly, the top ten make up roughly 5.5% of the sample.

CDR1 is given as SQVTM and CDR2 as ANQGSEA, both from the germline V gene. V drops 5 bases and J drops 0 bases, leaving 7 bases in between. The CDR3 has 13 amino acids, counting the end cysteine and phenylalanine. Only the CDR3 DNA is retained, 39 bases long and in frame from the first base. The data stem from a study of T cell responses to AZD1222 COVID-19 vaccine (dated by TCRdb to 2020 to 2023). For the wider study: A total of 233 trial participants underwent TCR sequencing, of whom roughly 210 received two doses of AZD1222 and some 25 received two doses of the MenACWY control vaccine. Trial participants were enrolled by age into 18-55, 56-69 and 70-plus year subgroups, with around 150, 28 and 57 TCR-sequenced participants respectively. Paper-wide results and their limitations: Participants were mostly white British, with more females than males. The authors suggested clonal diversity may have been underestimated. Nearly half of unique spike-specific TCRs reportedly recognized epitopes outside regions mutated in the B.1.351 and B.1.1.7 variants. Spike-specific TCR breadth and depth rose significantly after two AZD1222 doses compared with day 0 and with MenACWY recipients. In the small 56-69-year group, the increase in depth fell short of significance, most likely because of low power. Only a handful of AZD1222 recipients were SARS-CoV-2 seropositive at baseline, limiting conclusions about previously exposed vaccinees. Because no samples from the day 14 peak response were available, repertoires could be characterized only after the peak T cell response. Vaccine-associated CD4 TCRs spanned the whole spike protein, with dominant responses in regions 160-218 and 743-854.

The sequence came from an adult who received the AZD1222 COVID-19 vaccine. Here the sequenced sample was peripheral blood, taken 28 days after the second AZD1222 dose. The chain is made from TRBV29-1 and TRBJ2-2, with the D gene call left open. The base sequence is TGCAGCGTTCGTCAAGCGAACACCGGGGAGCTGTTTTTT. It is translated as CSVRQANTGELFF.